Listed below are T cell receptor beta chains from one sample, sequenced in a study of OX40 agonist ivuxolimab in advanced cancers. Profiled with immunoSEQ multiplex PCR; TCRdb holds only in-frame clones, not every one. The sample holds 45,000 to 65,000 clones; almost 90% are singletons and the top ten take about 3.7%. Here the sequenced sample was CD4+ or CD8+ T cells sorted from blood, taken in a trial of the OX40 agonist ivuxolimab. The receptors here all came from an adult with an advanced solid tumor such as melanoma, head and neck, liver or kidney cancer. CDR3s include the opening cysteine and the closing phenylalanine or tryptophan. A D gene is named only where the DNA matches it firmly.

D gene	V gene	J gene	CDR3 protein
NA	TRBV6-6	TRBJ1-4	CASSYVRGGTNEKLFF
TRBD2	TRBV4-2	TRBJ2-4	CASSQLKFGRAAKNIQYF
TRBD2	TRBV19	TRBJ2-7	CASDESGLAYEQYF
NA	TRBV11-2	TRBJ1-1	CASSLGETEAFF
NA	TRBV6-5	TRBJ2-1	CASSYPGPRNEQFF
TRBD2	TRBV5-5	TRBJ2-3	CASSLDGGGTDTQYF
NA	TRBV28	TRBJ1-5	CASSSGKNRNQPQHF
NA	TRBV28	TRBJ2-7	CASSLAWRSYEQYF
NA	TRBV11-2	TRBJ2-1	CASSPLQGYNEQFF
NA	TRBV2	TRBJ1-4	CASRLDRPNEKLFF
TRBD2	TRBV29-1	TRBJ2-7	CTVTSGNYEQYF